This T cell receptor (beta chain) came from a study of T cell responses to AZD1222 COVID-19 vaccine. This clone has only one observation. Repertoires were generated with immunoSEQ multiplex PCR, while TCRdb's copy carries only in-frame clones and drops some. The sample lists more than 100,000 clones; more than 90% were seen once. Germline V gene sequence: CDR1 MNHEY, CDR2 SVGAGI. This CDR3 is built from 15 residues. V trimming: 10 bases; J trimming: 3 bases; junction bases outside the gene matches: 9. The V gene is TRBV6-5, the J gene TRBJ1-1; 12 bases line up with TRBD1. The sample in question was peripheral blood, obtained on day 0 of AZD1222 vaccination. This receptor was obtained from an adult in good health. The CDR3 DNA reads as TGTGCCACCGACTTGGGACAGGGGGCCGACACTGAAGCTTTCTTT. This encodes CATDLGQGADTEAFF.